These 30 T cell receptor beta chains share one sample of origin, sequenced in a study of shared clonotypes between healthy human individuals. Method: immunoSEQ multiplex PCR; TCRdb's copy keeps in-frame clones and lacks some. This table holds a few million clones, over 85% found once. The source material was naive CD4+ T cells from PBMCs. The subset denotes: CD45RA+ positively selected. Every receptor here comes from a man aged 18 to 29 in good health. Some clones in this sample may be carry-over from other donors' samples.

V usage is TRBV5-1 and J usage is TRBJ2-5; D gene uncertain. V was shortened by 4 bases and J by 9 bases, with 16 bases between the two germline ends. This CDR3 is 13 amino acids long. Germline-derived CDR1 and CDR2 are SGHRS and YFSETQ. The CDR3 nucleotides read TGCGCCAGCAGCGACTCCAGCACCTGGGCCCAGTACTTC. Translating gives CASSDSSTWAQYF. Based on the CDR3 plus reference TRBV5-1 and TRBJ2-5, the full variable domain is KAGVTQTPRYLIKTRGQQVTLSCSPISGHRSVSWYQQTPGQGLQFLFEYFSETQRNKGNFPGRFSGRQFSNSRSEMNVSTLELGDSALYLCASSDSSTWAQYFGPGTRLLVL.

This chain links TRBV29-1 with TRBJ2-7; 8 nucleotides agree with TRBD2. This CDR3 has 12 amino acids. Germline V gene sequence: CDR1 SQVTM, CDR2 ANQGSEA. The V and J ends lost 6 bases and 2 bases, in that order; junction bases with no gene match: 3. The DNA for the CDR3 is TGCAGCGTAAAGGGACTAGCCTACGAGCAGTACTTC. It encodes CSVKGLAYEQYF.

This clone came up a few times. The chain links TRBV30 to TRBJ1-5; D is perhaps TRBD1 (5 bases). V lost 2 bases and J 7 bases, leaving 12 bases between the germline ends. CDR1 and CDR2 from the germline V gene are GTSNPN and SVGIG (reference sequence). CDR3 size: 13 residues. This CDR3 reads CAWSSQGTQPQHF. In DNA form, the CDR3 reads TGTGCCTGGAGTAGCCAGGGAACACAGCCCCAGCATTTT.

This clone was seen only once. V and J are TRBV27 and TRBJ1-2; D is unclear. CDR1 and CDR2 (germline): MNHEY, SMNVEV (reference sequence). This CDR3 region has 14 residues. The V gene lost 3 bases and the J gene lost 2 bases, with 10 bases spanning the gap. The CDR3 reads CASSFSQKNYGYTF. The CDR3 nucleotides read TGTGCCAGCAGTTTTTCGCAGAAAAACTATGGCTACACCTTC.

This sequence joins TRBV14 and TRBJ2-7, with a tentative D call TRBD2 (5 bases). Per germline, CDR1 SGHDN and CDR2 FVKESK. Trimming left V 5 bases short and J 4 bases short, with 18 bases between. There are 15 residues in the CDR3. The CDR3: CASSEGSARLYEQYF. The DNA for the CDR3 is TGTGCCAGCAGCGAAGGAAGCGCTCGACTATACGAGCAGTACTTC.

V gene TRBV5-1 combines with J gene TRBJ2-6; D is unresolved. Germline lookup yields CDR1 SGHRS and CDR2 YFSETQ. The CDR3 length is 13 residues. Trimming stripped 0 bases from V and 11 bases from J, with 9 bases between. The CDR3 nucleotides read TGCGCCAGCAGCTTGGCGGCAGCTCACGTCCTGACTTTC. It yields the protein CASSLAAAHVLTF.

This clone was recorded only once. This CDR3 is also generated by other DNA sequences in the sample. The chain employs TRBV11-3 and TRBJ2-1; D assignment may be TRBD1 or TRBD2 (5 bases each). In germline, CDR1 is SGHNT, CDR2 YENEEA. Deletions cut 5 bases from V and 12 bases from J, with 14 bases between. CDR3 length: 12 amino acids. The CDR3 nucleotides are TGTGCCAGCAGCCGTAGGGGTGAGGGGCAGTTCTTC. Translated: CASSRRGEGQFF.

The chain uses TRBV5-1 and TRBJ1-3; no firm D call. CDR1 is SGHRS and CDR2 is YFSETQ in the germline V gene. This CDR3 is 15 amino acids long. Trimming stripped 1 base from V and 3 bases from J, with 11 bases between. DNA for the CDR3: TGCGCCAGCAGCTTGACGGGCGTAATTGGAAACACCATATATTTT. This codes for CASSLTGVIGNTIYF.

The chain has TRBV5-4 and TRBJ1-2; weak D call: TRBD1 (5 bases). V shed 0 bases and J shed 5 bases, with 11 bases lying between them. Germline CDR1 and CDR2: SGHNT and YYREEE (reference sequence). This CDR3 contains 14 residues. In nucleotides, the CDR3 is TGTGCCAGCAGCTTGGTAGGGGTGGGGTATGGCTACACCTTC. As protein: CASSLVGVGYGYTF.

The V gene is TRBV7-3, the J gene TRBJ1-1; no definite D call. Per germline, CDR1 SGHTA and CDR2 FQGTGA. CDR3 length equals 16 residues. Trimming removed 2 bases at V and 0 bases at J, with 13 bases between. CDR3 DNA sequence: TGTGCCAGCAGCTTAGGGCCGGCACCCATGAACACTGAAGCTTTCTTT. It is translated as CASSLGPAPMNTEAFF.

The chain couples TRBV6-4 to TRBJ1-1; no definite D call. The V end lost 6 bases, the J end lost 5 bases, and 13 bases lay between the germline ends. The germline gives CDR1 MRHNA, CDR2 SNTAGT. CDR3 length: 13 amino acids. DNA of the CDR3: TGTGCCAGCAGAAGAGATGTGGGAACTGAAGCTTTCTTT. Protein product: CASRRDVGTEAFF.

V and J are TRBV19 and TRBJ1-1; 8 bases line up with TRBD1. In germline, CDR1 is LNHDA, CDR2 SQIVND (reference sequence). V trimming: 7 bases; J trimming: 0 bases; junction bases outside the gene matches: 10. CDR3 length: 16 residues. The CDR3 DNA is TGTGCCAGTATTAGGGACAGGAGTCAAATGAACACTGAAGCTTTCTTT. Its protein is CASIRDRSQMNTEAFF.

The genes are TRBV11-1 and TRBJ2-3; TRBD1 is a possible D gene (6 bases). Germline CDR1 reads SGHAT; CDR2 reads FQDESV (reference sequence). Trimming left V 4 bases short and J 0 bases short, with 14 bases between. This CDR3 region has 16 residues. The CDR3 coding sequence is TGTGCCAGCAGCTCAACAGGGCCTCCTAGCACAGATACGCAGTATTTT. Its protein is CASSSTGPPSTDTQYF. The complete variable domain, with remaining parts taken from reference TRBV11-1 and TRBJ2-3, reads EAEVAQSPRYKITEKSQAVAFWCDPISGHATLYWYRQILGQGPELLVQFQDESVVDDSQLPKDRFSAERLKGVDSTLKIQPAELGDSAMYLCASSSTGPPSTDTQYFGPGTRLTVL.

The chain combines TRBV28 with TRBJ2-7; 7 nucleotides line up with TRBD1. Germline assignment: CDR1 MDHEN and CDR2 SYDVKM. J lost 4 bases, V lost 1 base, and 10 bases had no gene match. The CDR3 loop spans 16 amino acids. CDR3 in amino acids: CASSLSTGTVGYEQYF. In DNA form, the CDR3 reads TGTGCCAGCAGTTTATCGACCGGGACAGTCGGTTACGAGCAGTACTTC.

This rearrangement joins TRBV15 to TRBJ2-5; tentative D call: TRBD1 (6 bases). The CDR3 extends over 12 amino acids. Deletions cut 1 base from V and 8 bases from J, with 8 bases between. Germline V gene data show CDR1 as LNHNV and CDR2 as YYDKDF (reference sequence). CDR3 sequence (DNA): TGTGCCACCAGCAGAGCTGGGGGCACCCAGTACTTC. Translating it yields CATSRAGGTQYF.

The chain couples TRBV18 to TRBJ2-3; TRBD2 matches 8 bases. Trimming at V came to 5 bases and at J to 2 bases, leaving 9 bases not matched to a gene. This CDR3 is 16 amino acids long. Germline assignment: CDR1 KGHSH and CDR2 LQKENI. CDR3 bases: TGTGCCAGCTCAACCAATGCGGGAGGACACACAGATACGCAGTATTTT. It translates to CASSTNAGGHTDTQYF.

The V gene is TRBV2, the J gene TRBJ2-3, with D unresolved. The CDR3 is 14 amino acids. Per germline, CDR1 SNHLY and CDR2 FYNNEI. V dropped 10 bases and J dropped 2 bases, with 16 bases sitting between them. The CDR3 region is CATTPPPATDTQYF. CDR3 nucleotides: TGTGCCACAACCCCCCCACCGGCCACAGATACGCAGTATTTT.

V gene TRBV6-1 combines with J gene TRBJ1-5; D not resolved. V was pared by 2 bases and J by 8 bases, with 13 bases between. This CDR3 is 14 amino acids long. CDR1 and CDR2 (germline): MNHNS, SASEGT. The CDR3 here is CASSEKTTGKPQHF. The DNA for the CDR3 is TGTGCCAGCAGTGAAAAGACCACGGGGAAGCCCCAGCATTTT.

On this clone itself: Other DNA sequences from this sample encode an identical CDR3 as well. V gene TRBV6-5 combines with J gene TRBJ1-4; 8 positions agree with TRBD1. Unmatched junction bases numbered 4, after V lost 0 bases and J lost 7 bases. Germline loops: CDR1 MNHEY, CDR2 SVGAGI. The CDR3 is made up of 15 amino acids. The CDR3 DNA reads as TGTGCCAGCAGTTACTCCGGACAGGGTGGTGAAAAACTGTTTTTT. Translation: CASSYSGQGGEKLFF.

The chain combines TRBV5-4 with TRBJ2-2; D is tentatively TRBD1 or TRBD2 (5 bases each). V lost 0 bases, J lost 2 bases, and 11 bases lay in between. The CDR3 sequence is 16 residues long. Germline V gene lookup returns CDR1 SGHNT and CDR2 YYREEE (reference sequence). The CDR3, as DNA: TGTGCCAGCAGCTTGGGACCGGGACCTAACACCGGGGAGCTGTTTTTT. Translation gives CASSLGPGPNTGELFF.

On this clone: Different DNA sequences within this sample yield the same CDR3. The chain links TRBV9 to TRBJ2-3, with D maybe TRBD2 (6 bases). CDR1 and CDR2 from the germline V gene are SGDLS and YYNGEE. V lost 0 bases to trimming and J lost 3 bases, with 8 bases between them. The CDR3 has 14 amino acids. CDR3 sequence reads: CASSVGGVTDTQYF. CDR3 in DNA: TGTGCCAGCAGCGTAGGGGGGGTTACAGATACGCAGTATTTT.

The CDR3 bases are TGTGCCAGCAGTTCCCCAAGGGAGTGGTCCTACGAGCAGTACTTC. This translates into CASSSPREWSYEQYF. This chain uses TRBV6-6 with TRBJ2-7, with TRBD2 as a possible D gene (5 bases). This CDR3 is built from 15 residues. Trimming pared 4 bases from V and 1 base from J, leaving 14 bases between. Germline V lookup: CDR1 MNHNY, CDR2 SVGAGI (reference sequence).

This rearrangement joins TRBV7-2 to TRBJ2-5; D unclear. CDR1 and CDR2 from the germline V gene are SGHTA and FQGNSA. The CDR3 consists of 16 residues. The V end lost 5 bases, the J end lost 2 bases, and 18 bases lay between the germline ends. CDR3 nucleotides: TGTGCCAGCAGCCCCCTTGGCAAAGTGGCTCAAGAGACCCAGTACTTC. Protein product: CASSPLGKVAQETQYF.

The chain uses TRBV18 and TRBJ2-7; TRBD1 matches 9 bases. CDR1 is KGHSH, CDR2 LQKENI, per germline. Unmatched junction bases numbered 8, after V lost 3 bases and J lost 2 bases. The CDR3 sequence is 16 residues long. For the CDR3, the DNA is TGTGCCAGCTCACCCAGAGCCAGGACAGGGGCCTACGAGCAGTACTTC. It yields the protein CASSPRARTGAYEQYF.

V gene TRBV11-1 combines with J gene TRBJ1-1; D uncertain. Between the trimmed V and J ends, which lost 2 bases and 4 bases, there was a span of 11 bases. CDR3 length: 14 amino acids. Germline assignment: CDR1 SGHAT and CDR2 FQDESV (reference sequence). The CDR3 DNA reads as TGTGCCAGCAGCTTACTATCGGCCAGCACTGAAGCTTTCTTT. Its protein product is CASSLLSASTEAFF.

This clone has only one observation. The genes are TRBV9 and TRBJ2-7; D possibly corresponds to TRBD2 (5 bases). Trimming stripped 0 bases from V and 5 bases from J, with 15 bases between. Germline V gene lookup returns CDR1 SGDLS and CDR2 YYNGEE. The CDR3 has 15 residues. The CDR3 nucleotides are TGTGCCAGCAGCGTAGATCCGGGATCCCAAAACGAGCAGTACTTC. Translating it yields CASSVDPGSQNEQYF.

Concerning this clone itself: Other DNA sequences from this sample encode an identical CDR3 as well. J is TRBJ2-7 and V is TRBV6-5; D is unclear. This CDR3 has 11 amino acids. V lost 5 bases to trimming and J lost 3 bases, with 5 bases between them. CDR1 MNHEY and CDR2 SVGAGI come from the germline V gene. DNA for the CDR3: TGTGCCAGCAGTACTAACTACGAGCAGTACTTC. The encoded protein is CASSTNYEQYF.

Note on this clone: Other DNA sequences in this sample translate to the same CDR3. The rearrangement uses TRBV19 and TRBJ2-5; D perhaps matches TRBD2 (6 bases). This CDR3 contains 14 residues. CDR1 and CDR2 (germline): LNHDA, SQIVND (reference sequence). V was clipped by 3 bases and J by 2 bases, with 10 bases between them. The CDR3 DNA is TGTGCCAGTAGTATTAGCGGAATACAAGAGACCCAGTACTTC. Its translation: CASSISGIQETQYF. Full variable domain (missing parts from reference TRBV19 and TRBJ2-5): DGGITQSPKYLFRKEGQNVTLSCEQNLNHDAMYWYRQDPGQGLRLIYYSQIVNDFQKGDIAEGYSVSREKKESFPLTVTSAQKNPTAFYLCASSISGIQETQYFGPGTRLLVL.

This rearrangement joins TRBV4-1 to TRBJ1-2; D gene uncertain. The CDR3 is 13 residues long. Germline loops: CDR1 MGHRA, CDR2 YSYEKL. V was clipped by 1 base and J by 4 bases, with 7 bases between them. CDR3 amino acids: CASSQGKGYGYTF. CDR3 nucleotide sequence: TGCGCCAGCAGCCAAGGAAAAGGCTATGGCTACACCTTC.

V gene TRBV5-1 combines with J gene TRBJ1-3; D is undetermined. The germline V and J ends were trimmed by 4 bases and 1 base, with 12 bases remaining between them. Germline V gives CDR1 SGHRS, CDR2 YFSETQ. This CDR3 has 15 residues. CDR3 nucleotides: TGCGCCAGCAGCCCGTCGGACGGATCTGGAAACACCATATATTTT. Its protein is CASSPSDGSGNTIYF.